This T cell receptor beta chain was observed in a study of identical twins. Broader study findings: Models underestimated how often monozygotic twins shared out-of-frame TCR alpha. Insertions were fewer in abundant cord blood beta clonotypes, whereas memory repertoires showed none of this pattern.

It was template switching that added a universal primer site, and there were unique molecular identifiers on the cDNA. TCRdb ran MiXCR on the 5' RACE reads and lists one entry per CDR3 protein. The data hold 700,000 or so distinct CDR3 sequences, with 8.5% to 9.5% observed a single time. With regard to this clonotype: What it recognizes is unknown.

The CDR3 covers 12 residues. Germline values: CDR1 SQVTM, CDR2 ANQGSEA. Trimming took 6 bases from V and 6 from J, leaving 12 bases between them. These data were also reused for a study on yellow fever vaccine responses in identical twins.

The sequence was obtained from a woman aged 18 to 35 in good health. The sequenced material came from PBMCs. This rearrangement joins TRBV29-1 to TRBJ2-1; no clear D. CDR3 sequence reads: CSVFVPGNEQFF. CDR3 sequence (DNA): TGCAGCGTGTTTGTTCCAGGCAATGAGCAGTTCTTC.